These 19 T cell receptor beta chains were sequenced from one sample in a study of blood T cell repertoires in COVID-19. Some clones are missing from TCRdb's copy, which holds only in-frame ones; the method was immunoSEQ multiplex PCR. The table includes approximately 50,000 clones, 83% detected once. The sequencing input was peripheral blood. Receptors were obtained from a human donor in a cohort sampled during active COVID-19.

The chain joins TRBV6-2 or TRBV6-3 to TRBJ2-7, with TRBD1 as a possible D gene (5 bases). Germline CDR1 and CDR2: MNHEY and SVGEGT. The CDR3 is 12 amino acids. V was cut by 5 bases and J by 3 bases, with 8 bases left in between. CDR3 sequence reads: CASSITGYEQYF. DNA of the CDR3: TGTGCCAGCAGTATAACAGGCTACGAGCAGTACTTC.

This clone was observed a single time. The J gene is TRBJ2-3, the V gene TRBV11-2, with 11 bases matching TRBD2. Germline lookup yields CDR1 SGHAT and CDR2 FQNNGV. The trim removed 4 bases at V and 1 base at J, leaving 4 bases unmatched. The CDR3 runs 16 residues. This chain's CDR3 is CASSYLSGGGTDTQYF. The CDR3 DNA follows: TGTGCCAGCAGCTACCTTAGCGGGGGGGGCACAGATACGCAGTATTTT.

This rearrangement joins TRBV15 to TRBJ1-2; D is undetermined. The CDR3 spans 12 residues. Germline V gene sequence: CDR1 LNHNV, CDR2 YYDKDF (reference sequence). The V end was cut by 0 bases, the J end by 8 bases, with 7 bases between. The CDR3 loop is CATSRDRGGYTF. In nucleotides, the CDR3 is TGTGCCACCAGCAGAGATCGAGGCGGCTACACCTTC. The full variable domain, completed using reference TRBV15 and TRBJ1-2, is DAMVIQNPRYQVTQFGKPVTLSCSQTLNHNVMYWYQQKSSQAPKLLFHYYDKDFNNEADTPDNFQSRRPNTSFCFLDIRSPGLGDTAMYLCATSRDRGGYTFGSGTRLTVV.

This rearrangement joins TRBV30 to TRBJ1-1; possible D gene TRBD1, 6 bases. V was cut by 3 bases and J by 5 bases, with 19 bases left in between. This CDR3 region has 15 residues. The germline V gene has CDR1 GTSNPN and CDR2 SVGIG (reference sequence). The chain's CDR3 is CAWRPTPGVGTEAFF. The CDR3 DNA reads as TGTGCCTGGAGGCCGACCCCAGGGGTGGGTACTGAAGCTTTCTTT.

V and J are TRBV19 and TRBJ2-2; 12 bases match TRBD2. Looked up from germline, CDR1 is LNHDA and CDR2 is SQIVND (reference sequence). The CDR3 covers 17 residues. The V segment lost 6 bases and the J segment 3 bases; nucleotides outside the gene matches: 8. DNA for the CDR3: TGTGCCAGTAGCGATACTAGCGGGGGGTCCTACACCGGGGAGCTGTTTTTT. It codes for CASSDTSGGSYTGELFF. Full variable domain (remainder filled in from reference TRBV19 and TRBJ2-2): DGGITQSPKYLFRKEGQNVTLSCEQNLNHDAMYWYRQDPGQGLRLIYYSQIVNDFQKGDIAEGYSVSREKKESFPLTVTSAQKNPTAFYLCASSDTSGGSYTGELFFGEGSRLTVL.

The rearrangement uses TRBV3-1 (or the pseudogene TRBV3-2) and TRBJ2-7; weak D call: TRBD1 (5 bases). Germline CDR1 and CDR2: LGHDT and YNNKEL (reference sequence). Trimming left V 4 bases short and J 6 bases short, with 16 bases between. The CDR3 has 14 residues. The CDR3 loop is CASSPRQSFGEQYF. The CDR3 DNA is TGTGCCAGCAGCCCCCGACAGTCCTTCGGCGAGCAGTACTTC.

This chain links TRBV18 with TRBJ2-7; D may be TRBD1 (6 bases). In germline, CDR1 is KGHSH, CDR2 LQKENI. The V end lost 4 bases, the J end lost 7 bases, and 11 bases lay between the germline ends. The CDR3 consists of 12 residues. The chain's CDR3 is CASSRQVEEQYF. CDR3 nucleotide sequence: TGTGCCAGCTCACGACAGGTGGAGGAGCAGTACTTC.

This chain links TRBV5-6 with TRBJ1-1; TRBD1 agrees at 10 bases. There are 16 residues in the CDR3. The germline CDR1 and CDR2 sequences are SGHDT and YYEEEE. V trimming: 4 bases; J trimming: 3 bases; junction bases outside the gene matches: 9. CDR3 sequence (DNA): TGTGCCAGCAGCCCCGGGACAGGGGCTGCTTACACTGAAGCTTTCTTT. Translated: CASSPGTGAAYTEAFF. Combining the CDR3 with reference TRBV5-6 and TRBJ1-1 gives the whole variable domain DAGVTQSPTHLIKTRGQQVTLRCSPKSGHDTVSWYQQALGQGPQFIFQYYEEEERQRGNFPDRFSGHQFPNYSSELNVNALLLGDSALYLCASSPGTGAAYTEAFFGQGTRLTVV.

This clone was recorded once. This chain links TRBV6-5 with TRBJ2-7; possibly TRBD1 for D (6 bases). The CDR3 covers 15 residues. The germline CDR1 and CDR2 sequences are MNHEY and SVGAGI. V lost 4 bases, J lost 6 bases, and 19 bases lay in between. CDR3 nucleotide sequence: TGTGCCAGCAGTTTCACAGGGAAGGCGGTCGGCGAGCAGTACTTC. Protein: CASSFTGKAVGEQYF.

In its sample, this clone was seen once. CDR3 loop: CASSQPRDLGRETQYF. The CDR3, as DNA: TGTGCCAGCAGCCAACCCCGGGACCTCGGGAGGGAGACCCAGTACTTC. The V call is TRBV3-1 (or the pseudogene TRBV3-2), the J call TRBJ2-5, with 7 positions matching TRBD2. CDR3 size: 16 residues. CDR1 and CDR2 from the germline V gene are LGHDT and YNNKEL (reference sequence). The ends lost 2 bases at V and 5 bases at J; junction bases unmatched: 11.

J is TRBJ1-3 and V is TRBV2, with D possibly TRBD1 on 5 matching bases. Germline V gene lookup returns CDR1 SNHLY and CDR2 FYNNEI. The CDR3 is 14 residues long. The ends were cut back, 7 bases at V and 2 bases at J, with 12 bases in the middle. The CDR3 reads CASTRIGAGNTIYF. The CDR3 DNA is TGTGCCAGCACGAGAATAGGGGCTGGAAACACCATATATTTT.

The V call is TRBV9, the J call TRBJ1-1; perhaps TRBD1 as D (5 bases). The CDR3 extends over 13 amino acids. Germline CDR1 and CDR2: SGDLS and YYNGEE. The V end was cut by 3 bases, the J end by 3 bases, with 9 bases between. The CDR3 DNA reads TGTGCCAGCAGCGACCCAGGGTACACTGAAGCTTTCTTT. Translation gives CASSDPGYTEAFF.

The chain joins TRBV3-1 (or the pseudogene TRBV3-2) to TRBJ2-3; perhaps TRBD1 as D (5 bases). Trimming took off 4 bases at V and 0 bases at J, with 11 bases between the two ends. The CDR3 runs 15 residues. Germline-derived CDR1 and CDR2 are LGHDT and YNNKEL (reference sequence). DNA of the CDR3: TGTGCCAGCAGCCGAAAGACAGCTAGCACAGATACGCAGTATTTT. Protein: CASSRKTASTDTQYF.

This clone was seen only once. The J gene is TRBJ2-7, the V gene TRBV4-1; a weak D match, TRBD2 (6 bases). V was trimmed by 1 base and J by 7 bases, leaving 17 bases between them. Germline CDR1 is MGHRA and CDR2 is YSYEKL. The CDR3 consists of 15 residues. The CDR3 nucleotides read TGCGCCAGCAGCCAAGGCCTACAATTCGCGGGGGAGCAGTACTTC. Amino acid sequence: CASSQGLQFAGEQYF.

The rearrangement joins TRBV6-1 to TRBJ1-6; D is unresolved. Per germline, CDR1 MNHNS and CDR2 SASEGT. V lost 5 bases, J lost 0 bases, and 8 bases lay in between. The CDR3 runs 15 residues. The CDR3 here is CASSLESSYNSPLHF. In DNA form, the CDR3 reads TGTGCCAGCAGTTTAGAAAGCTCCTATAATTCACCCCTCCACTTT.

The chain joins TRBV15 to TRBJ1-6; no clear D. CDR3 length equals 13 residues. The V gene lost 11 bases and the J gene lost 1 base, with 9 bases spanning the gap. The V gene's germline CDR1 is LNHNV and CDR2 YYDKDF (reference sequence). Here the CDR3 reads CASSGSYNSPLHF. In nucleotides, the CDR3 is TGTGCCTCCTCCGGTTCCTATAATTCACCCCTCCACTTT.

The chain employs TRBV28 and TRBJ1-6, with TRBD1 matching over 12 bases. CDR1 is MDHEN and CDR2 is SYDVKM in the germline V gene. Losses at the gene ends were 6 bases for V and 9 bases for J; bases not matched to a gene: 3. CDR3 length: 14 residues. Here the CDR3 DNA reads TGTGCCAGCAGGGGACAGGGGGCCGCTTCACCCCTCCACTTT. It encodes CASRGQGAASPLHF. The full variable domain, rest sourced from reference TRBV28 and TRBJ1-6, is DVKVTQSSRYLVKRTGEKVFLECVQDMDHENMFWYRQDPGLGLRLIYFSYDVKMKEKGDIPEGYSVSREKKERFSLILESASTNQTSMYLCASRGQGAASPLHFGNGTRLTVT.

This chain uses TRBV7-2 with TRBJ2-1; TRBD2 matches 12 bases. CDR1 is SGHTA, CDR2 FQGNSA, per germline. J lost 9 bases, V lost 4 bases, and 4 bases had no gene match. The CDR3 contains 14 residues. The CDR3 spells CASSSSGGASEQFF. In DNA, the CDR3 is TGTGCCAGCAGCTCTAGCGGGGGGGCCTCTGAGCAGTTCTTC.

V and J are TRBV29-1 and TRBJ2-7; 8 positions match TRBD1. CDR1 and CDR2 from the germline V gene are SQVTM and ANQGSEA. This CDR3 contains 14 residues. The ends lost 6 bases at V and 8 bases at J; junction bases unmatched: 15. CDR3 sequence: CSVATGDGGYKQYF. For the CDR3, the DNA is TGCAGCGTGGCGACAGGGGATGGGGGTTACAAGCAGTACTTC.